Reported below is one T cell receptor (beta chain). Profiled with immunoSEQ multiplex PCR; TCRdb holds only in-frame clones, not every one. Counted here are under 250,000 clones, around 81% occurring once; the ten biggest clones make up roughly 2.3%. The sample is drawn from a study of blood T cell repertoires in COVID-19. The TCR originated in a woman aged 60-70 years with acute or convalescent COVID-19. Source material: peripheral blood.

CDR3 nucleotides: TGTGCCAGCAGTTTCGGACAGGTTCTCCCTGAAGCTTTCTTT. Protein product: CASSFGQVLPEAFF. V gene TRBV28 combines with J gene TRBJ1-1; the match to TRBD1 covers 7 bases. Germline CDR1 MDHEN, CDR2 SYDVKM. This CDR3 contains 14 residues. V shed 3 bases and J 6 bases; nucleotides not matched to a gene: 7.